The next 13 T cell receptor beta chains were all read from a single sample in a study of blood T cell repertoires in COVID-19. TCRdb keeps only in-frame clones here, not all; method: immunoSEQ multiplex PCR. In the table there are 85,000 to 90,000 clones, approximately 90% of which are singletons. The sequencing input was peripheral blood. Every receptor here comes from a human donor with active COVID-19. The donor label of this sample is uncertain.

The chain has TRBV11-2 and TRBJ1-1; the D is unclear. The V gene's germline CDR1 is SGHAT and CDR2 FQNNGV. This CDR3 has 14 residues. V gave up 5 bases and J gave up 1 base, with 11 bases separating them. The CDR3 region is CASSQAVGNTEAFF. The CDR3 DNA sequence: TGTGCCAGCAGCCAGGCCGTTGGGAACACTGAAGCTTTCTTT.

The gene calls are TRBV5-1 and TRBJ1-2; 8 bases agree with TRBD1. The V gene's germline CDR1 is SGHRS and CDR2 YFSETQ. V gave up 4 bases and J gave up 6 bases; unmatched junction bases: 11. The CDR3 consists of 15 residues. The CDR3 nucleotides read TGCGCCAGCAGCCCACAGTCGGCAGGGGGCAATGGCTACACCTTC. Translating it yields CASSPQSAGGNGYTF.

The chain combines TRBV6-2 or TRBV6-3 with TRBJ2-2, with 8 bases matching TRBD2. The V gene's germline CDR1 is MNHEY and CDR2 SVGEGT. V was clipped by 2 bases and J by 5 bases; unmatched bases: 7. This CDR3 has 16 residues. The CDR3 spells CASSYGRGAPTGELFF. CDR3 DNA sequence: TGTGCCAGCAGTTACGGGCGGGGGGCCCCAACCGGGGAGCTGTTTTTT.

This chain links TRBV6-4 with TRBJ2-3, with D perhaps matching TRBD1 (6 bases). V was trimmed by 6 bases and J by 3 bases, leaving 13 bases between them. Germline loops: CDR1 MRHNA, CDR2 SNTAGT. The CDR3 runs to 14 residues. CDR3 in DNA: TGTGCCAGCAGCCGGGACACGGGAACAGATACGCAGTATTTT. Protein sequence: CASSRDTGTDTQYF.

J is TRBJ1-1 and V is TRBV28, with D unclear. Germline V gene lookup returns CDR1 MDHEN and CDR2 SYDVKM. The length of the CDR3 is 13 residues. V lost 7 bases and J 6 bases, leaving 15 bases between the germline ends. The CDR3 sequence is CASIREVMSEAFF. CDR3 nucleotide sequence: TGTGCCAGCATTAGGGAGGTGATGTCTGAAGCTTTCTTT.

The chain carries TRBV11-1 and TRBJ1-5; possible D gene TRBD1, 6 bases. Trimming shortened V by 6 bases and J by 4 bases, and 10 bases separated the two germline ends. CDR1 is SGHAT and CDR2 is FQDESV in the germline V gene (reference sequence). The CDR3 has 13 residues. CDR3 protein: CASSRQANQPQHF. The CDR3 nucleotides are TGTGCCAGCAGTCGACAGGCGAATCAGCCCCAGCATTTT. The full variable domain, its missing parts supplied by reference TRBV11-1 and TRBJ1-5, is EAEVAQSPRYKITEKSQAVAFWCDPISGHATLYWYRQILGQGPELLVQFQDESVVDDSQLPKDRFSAERLKGVDSTLKIQPAELGDSAMYLCASSRQANQPQHFGDGTRLSIL.

V is TRBV19 and J is TRBJ2-6; TRBD1 matches 7 bases. Germline assignment: CDR1 LNHDA and CDR2 SQIVND (reference sequence). V lost 5 bases, J lost 4 bases, and 5 bases stayed unmatched. This CDR3 contains 15 residues. The chain's CDR3 is CASSETGSGANVLTF. CDR3 bases: TGTGCCAGTAGTGAGACAGGGAGCGGGGCCAACGTCCTGACTTTC.

The CDR3 DNA follows: TGTGCCAGCAGTCTATTTCGGGGGGGCTCCTACAATGAGCAGTTCTTC. This encodes CASSLFRGGSYNEQFF. The J gene is TRBJ2-1, the V gene TRBV5-8, with 8 nucleotides matching TRBD2. CDR3 size: 16 residues. The V gene end was trimmed by 5 bases and the J gene end by 0 bases; junction bases not matched to a gene: 7. CDR1 and CDR2 from the germline V gene are SGHTS and YDEGEE.

This chain uses TRBV27 with TRBJ2-5, with 8 positions matching TRBD2. V lost 5 bases, J lost 6 bases, and 11 bases stayed unmatched. Germline V gives CDR1 MNHEY, CDR2 SMNVEV (reference sequence). This CDR3 spans 15 amino acids. The CDR3 region is CASSPAGGLPKTQYF. The CDR3 DNA is TGTGCCAGCAGTCCCGCGGGGGGCCTCCCGAAGACCCAGTACTTC.

This clone came up once. The rearrangement joins TRBV18 to TRBJ1-4; D remains unclear. This CDR3 has 13 residues. V was trimmed by 5 bases and J by 8 bases, leaving 12 bases between them. CDR1 KGHSH and CDR2 LQKENI come from the germline V gene. CDR3 bases: TGTGCCAGCTCAAGCGGGCTTGGCGAAAAACTGTTTTTT. The encoded protein is CASSSGLGEKLFF.

The chain uses TRBV6-5 and TRBJ2-7, with D possibly TRBD2 on 6 matching bases. CDR1 and CDR2 from the germline V gene are MNHEY and SVGAGI. Trimming shortened V by 5 bases and J by 3 bases, and 11 bases separated the two germline ends. The length of the CDR3 is 13 residues. The CDR3 DNA follows: TGTGCCAGCAGTCGCCGGGAGTTCTACGAGCAGTACTTC. This sequence encodes CASSRREFYEQYF.

The J gene is TRBJ2-7, the V gene TRBV5-6, with a possible D match to TRBD2 (6 bases). There are 12 residues in the CDR3. V lost 4 bases to trimming and J lost 7 bases, with 12 bases between them. Germline values: CDR1 SGHDT, CDR2 YYEEEE. Here the CDR3 DNA reads TGTGCCAGCAGCCTCACCGGAGGGGAGCAGTACTTC. Its translation is CASSLTGGEQYF.

J is TRBJ2-1 and V is TRBV6-5, with D perhaps TRBD2 (5 bases). Germline CDR1 MNHEY, CDR2 SVGAGI. The CDR3 length is 13 residues. The V gene lost 6 bases and the J gene lost 9 bases, with 15 bases spanning the gap. The CDR3 region has the DNA TGTGCCAGCAGGTGGACTGAGGGCGGTGAGCAGTTCTTC. The encoded protein is CASRWTEGGEQFF.